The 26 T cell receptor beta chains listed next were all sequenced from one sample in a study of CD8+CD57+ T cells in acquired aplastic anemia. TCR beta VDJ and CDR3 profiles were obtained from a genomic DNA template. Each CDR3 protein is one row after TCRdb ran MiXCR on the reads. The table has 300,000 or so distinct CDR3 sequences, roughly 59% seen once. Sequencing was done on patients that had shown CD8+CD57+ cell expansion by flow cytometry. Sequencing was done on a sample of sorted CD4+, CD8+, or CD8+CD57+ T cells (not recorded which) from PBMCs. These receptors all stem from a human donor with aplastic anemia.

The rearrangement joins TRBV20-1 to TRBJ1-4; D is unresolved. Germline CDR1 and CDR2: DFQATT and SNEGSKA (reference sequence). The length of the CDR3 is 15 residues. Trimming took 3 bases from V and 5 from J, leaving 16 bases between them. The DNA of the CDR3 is TGCAGTGCTAGCGCCCCCCAAACGTTAAATGAAAAACTGTTTTTT. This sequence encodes CSASAPQTLNEKLFF.

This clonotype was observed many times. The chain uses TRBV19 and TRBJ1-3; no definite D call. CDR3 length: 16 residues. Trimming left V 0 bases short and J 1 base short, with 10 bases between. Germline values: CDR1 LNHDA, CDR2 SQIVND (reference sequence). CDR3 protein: CASSIDGSSSGNTIYF. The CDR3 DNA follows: TGTGCCAGTAGTATAGATGGCAGTTCATCTGGAAACACCATATATTTT. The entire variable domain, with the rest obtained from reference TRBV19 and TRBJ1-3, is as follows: DGGITQSPKYLFRKEGQNVTLSCEQNLNHDAMYWYRQDPGQGLRLIYYSQIVNDFQKGDIAEGYSVSREKKESFPLTVTSAQKNPTAFYLCASSIDGSSSGNTIYFGEGSWLTVV.

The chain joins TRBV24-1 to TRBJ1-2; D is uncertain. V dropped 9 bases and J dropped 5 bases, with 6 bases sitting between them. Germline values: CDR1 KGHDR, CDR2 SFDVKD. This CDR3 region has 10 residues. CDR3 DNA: TGTGCCACCTACGGGTATGGCTACACCTTC. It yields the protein CATYGYGYTF.

As DNA, the CDR3 is TGTGCCACCAGCAGACGACTCACCCTCAACGAGCAGTACTTC. Translated, it gives CATSRRLTLNEQYF. The chain is built from TRBV15 and TRBJ2-7; no clear D. This CDR3 is 14 amino acids long. V lost 2 bases and J lost 5, with 13 bases in between. The V gene's germline CDR1 is LNHNV and CDR2 YYDKDF (reference sequence).

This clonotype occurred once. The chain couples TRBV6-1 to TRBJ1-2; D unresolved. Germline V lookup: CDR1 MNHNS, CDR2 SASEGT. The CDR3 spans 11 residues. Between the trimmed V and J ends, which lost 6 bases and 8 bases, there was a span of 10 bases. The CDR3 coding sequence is TGTGCCAGCAGGTTACTAGCGGGCTACACCTTC. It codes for CASRLLAGYTF.

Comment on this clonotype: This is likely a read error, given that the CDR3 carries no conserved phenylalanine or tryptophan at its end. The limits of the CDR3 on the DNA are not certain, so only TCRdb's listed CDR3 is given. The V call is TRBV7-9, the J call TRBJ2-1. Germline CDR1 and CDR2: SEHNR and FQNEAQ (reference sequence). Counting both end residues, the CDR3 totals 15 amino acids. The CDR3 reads CASSLRGSSYNEQLC.

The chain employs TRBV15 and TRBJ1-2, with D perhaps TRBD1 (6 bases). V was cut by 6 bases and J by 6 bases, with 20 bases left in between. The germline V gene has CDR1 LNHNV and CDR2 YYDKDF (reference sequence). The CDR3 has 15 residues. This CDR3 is CATRLHPYHRDGYTF. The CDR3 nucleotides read TGTGCCACCAGACTACATCCCTATCACAGGGATGGCTACACCTTC.

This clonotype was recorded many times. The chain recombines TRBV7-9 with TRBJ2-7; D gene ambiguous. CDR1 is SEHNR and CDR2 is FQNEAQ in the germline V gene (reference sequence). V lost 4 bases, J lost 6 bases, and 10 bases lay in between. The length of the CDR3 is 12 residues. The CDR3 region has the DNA TGTGCCAGCAGCTCCATGAGAAGCGAGCAGTACTTC. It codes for CASSSMRSEQYF. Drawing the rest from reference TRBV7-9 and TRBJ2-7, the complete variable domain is DTGVSQNPRHKITKRGQNVTFRCDPISEHNRLYWYRQTLGQGPEFLTYFQNEAQLEKSRLLSDRFSAERPKGSFSTLEIQRTEQGDSAMYLCASSSMRSEQYFGPGTRLTVT.

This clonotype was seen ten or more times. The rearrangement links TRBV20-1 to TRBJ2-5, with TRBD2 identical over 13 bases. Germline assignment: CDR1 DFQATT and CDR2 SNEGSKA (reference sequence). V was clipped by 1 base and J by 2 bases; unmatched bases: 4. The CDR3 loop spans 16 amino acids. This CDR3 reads CSARGRTSGRQETQYF. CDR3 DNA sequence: TGCAGTGCTAGAGGCAGGACTAGCGGGAGACAAGAGACCCAGTACTTC.

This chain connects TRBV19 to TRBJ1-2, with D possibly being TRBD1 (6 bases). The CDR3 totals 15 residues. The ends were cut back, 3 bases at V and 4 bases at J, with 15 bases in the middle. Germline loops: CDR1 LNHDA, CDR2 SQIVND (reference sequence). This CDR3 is CASSISTFRGYGYTF. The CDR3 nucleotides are TGTGCCAGTAGTATCTCGACCTTCAGGGGCTATGGCTACACCTTC.

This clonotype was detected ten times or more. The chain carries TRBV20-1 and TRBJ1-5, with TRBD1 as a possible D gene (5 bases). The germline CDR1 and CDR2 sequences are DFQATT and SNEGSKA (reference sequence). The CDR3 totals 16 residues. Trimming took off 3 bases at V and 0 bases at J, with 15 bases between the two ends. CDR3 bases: TGCAGTGCTAGCGGGGCGGCCGGATATAGCAATCAGCCCCAGCATTTT. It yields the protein CSASGAAGYSNQPQHF.

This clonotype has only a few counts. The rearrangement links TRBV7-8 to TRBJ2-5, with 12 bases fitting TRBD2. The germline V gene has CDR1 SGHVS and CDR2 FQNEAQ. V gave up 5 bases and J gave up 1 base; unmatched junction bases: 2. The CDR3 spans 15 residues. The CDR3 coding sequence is TGTGCCAGCAGCCCGGGACTAGCGGGCCAAGAGACCCAGTACTTC. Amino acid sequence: CASSPGLAGQETQYF.

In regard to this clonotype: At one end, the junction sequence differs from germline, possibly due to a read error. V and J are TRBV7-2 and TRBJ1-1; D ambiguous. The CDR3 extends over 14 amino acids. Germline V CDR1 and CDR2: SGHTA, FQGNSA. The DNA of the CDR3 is TGTGCCAGCAGCTTACACGACCGAAACACTGAAGCGTTCTTT. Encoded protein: CASSLHDRNTEAFF.

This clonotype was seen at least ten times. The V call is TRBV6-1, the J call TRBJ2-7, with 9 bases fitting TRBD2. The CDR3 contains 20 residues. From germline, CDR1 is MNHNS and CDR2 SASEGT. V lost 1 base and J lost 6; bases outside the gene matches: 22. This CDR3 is CASSEVSSLGGRARTSEQYF. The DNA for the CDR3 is TGTGCCAGCAGTGAAGTATCGTCGCTAGGCGGGAGGGCCAGGACGTCCGAGCAGTACTTC.

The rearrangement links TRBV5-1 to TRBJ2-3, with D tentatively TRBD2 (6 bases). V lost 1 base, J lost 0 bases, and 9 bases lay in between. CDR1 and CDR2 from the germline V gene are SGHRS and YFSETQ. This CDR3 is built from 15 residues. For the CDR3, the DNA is TGCGCCAGCAGCTTGAGGGGAGGTAGCACAGATACGCAGTATTTT. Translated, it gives CASSLRGGSTDTQYF.

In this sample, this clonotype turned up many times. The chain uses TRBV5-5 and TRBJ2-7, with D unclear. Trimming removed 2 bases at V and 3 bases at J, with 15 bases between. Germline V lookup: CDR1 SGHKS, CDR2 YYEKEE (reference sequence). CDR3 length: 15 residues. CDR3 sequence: CASSLSVRGGYEQYF. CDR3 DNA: TGTGCCAGCAGCTTATCAGTGCGTGGCGGCTACGAGCAGTACTTC.

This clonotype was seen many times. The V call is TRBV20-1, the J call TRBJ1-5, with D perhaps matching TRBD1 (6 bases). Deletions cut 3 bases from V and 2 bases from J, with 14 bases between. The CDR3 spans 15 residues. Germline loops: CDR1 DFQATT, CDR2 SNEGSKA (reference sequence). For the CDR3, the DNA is TGCAGTGCTAGTCAGGGGAGGTTAGGCAATCAGCCCCAGCATTTT. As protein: CSASQGRLGNQPQHF.

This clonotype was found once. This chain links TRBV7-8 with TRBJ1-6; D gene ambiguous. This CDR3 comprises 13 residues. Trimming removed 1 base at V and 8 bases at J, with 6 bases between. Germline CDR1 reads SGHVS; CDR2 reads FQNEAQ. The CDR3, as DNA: TGTGCCAGCAGCTTAGTCGGGGATTCACCCCTCCACTTT. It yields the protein CASSLVGDSPLHF.

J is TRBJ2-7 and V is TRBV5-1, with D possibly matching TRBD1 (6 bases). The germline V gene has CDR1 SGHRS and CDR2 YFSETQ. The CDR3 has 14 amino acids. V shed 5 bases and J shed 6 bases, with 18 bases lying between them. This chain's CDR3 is CASRDSLIATEQYF. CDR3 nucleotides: TGCGCCAGCAGGGACAGTCTAATTGCTACCGAGCAGTACTTC.

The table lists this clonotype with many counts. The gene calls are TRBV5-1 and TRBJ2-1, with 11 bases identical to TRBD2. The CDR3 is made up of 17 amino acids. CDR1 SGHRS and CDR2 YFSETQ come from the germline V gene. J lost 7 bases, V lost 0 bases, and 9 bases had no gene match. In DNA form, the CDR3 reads TGCGCCAGCAGCTTGGATGGGACTAGCGGCCTACAGAATGAGCAGTTCTTC. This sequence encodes CASSLDGTSGLQNEQFF.

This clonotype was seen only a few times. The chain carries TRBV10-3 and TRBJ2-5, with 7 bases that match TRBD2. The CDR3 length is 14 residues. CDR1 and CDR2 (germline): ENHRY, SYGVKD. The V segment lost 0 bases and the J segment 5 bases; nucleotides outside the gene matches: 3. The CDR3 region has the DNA TGTGCCATCAGTGAGTCGGCCGGGAGGGAGACCCAGTACTTC. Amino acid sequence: CAISESAGRETQYF.

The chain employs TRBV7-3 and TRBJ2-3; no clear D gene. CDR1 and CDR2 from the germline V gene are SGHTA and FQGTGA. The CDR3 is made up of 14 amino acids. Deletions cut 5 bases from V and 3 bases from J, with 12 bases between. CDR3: CASSLDGETDTQYF. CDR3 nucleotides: TGTGCCAGCAGCCTAGACGGAGAAACAGATACGCAGTATTTT.

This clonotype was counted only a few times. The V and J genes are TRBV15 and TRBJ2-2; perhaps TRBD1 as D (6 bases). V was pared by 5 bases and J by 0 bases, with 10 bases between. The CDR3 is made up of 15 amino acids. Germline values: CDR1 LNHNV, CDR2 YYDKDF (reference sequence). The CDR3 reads CATSQDRANTGELFF. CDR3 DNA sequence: TGTGCCACCAGCCAGGACAGAGCGAACACCGGGGAGCTGTTTTTT.

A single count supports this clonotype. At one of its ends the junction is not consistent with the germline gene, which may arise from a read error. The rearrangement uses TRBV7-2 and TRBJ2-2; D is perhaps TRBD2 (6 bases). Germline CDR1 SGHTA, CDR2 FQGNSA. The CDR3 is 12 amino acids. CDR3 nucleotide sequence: TGTGTCAGCAGCTCCCGGGGGAGCGTGCTGTTTTTT. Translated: CVSSSRGSVLFF. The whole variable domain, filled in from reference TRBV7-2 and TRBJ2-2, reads GAGVSQSPSNKVTEKGKDVELRCDPISGHTALYWYRQSLGQGLEFLIYFQGNSAPDKSGLPSDRFSAERTGGSVSTLTIQRTQQEDSAVYLCVSSSRGSVLFFGEGSRLTVL.

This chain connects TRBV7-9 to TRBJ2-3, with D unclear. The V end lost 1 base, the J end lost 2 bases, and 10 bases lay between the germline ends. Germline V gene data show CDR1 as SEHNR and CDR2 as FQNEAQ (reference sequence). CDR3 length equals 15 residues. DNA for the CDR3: TGTGCCAGCAGCTTAGTTCAAGGGTCCACAGATACGCAGTATTTT. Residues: CASSLVQGSTDTQYF.

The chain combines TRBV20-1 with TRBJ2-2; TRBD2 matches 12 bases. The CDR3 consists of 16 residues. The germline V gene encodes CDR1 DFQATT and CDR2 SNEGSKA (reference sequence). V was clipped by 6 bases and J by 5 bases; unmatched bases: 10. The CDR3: CSAGGLAGPGTGELFF. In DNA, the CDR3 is TGCAGTGCGGGGGGACTAGCGGGCCCAGGGACCGGGGAGCTGTTTTTT.